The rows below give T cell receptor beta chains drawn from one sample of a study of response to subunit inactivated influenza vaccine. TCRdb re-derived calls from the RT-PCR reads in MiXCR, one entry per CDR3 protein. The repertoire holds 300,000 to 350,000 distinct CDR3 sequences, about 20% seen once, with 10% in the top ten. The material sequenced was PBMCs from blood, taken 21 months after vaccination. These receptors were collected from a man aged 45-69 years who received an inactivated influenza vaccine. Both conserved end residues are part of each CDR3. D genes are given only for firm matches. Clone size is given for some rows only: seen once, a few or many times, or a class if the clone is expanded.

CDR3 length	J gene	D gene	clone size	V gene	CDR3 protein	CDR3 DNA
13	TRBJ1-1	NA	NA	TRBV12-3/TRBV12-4	CASRTAPNTEAFF	TGTGCCAGCAGGACGGCGCCGAACACTGAAGCTTTCTTT
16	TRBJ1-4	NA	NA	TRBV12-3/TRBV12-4	CASSPNGAHTGEKLFF	TGTGCCAGCAGCCCTAACGGGGCTCACACGGGTGAAAAACTGTTTTTT
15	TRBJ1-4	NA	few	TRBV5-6	CASSLDQGSNEKLFF	TGTGCCAGCAGCTTGGATCAGGGGTCTAATGAAAAACTGTTTTTT
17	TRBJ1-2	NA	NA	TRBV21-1	CASSNEFRGLGDYGYTF	TGTGCCAGCAGCAACGAATTCAGGGGGCTGGGCGACTATGGCTACACCTTC
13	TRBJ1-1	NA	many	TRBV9	CASSVELDREAFF	TGTGCCAGCAGCGTAGAGTTAGACAGAGAAGCTTTCTTT
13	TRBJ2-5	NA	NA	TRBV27	CASSYREGETQYF	TGTGCCAGCAGTTACAGGGAGGGTGAGACCCAGTACTTC
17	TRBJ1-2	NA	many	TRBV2	CASRDPYRDWANYGYTF	TGTGCCAGCAGGGATCCCTACAGGGATTGGGCTAACTATGGCTACACCTTC
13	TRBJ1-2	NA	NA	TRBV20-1	CSARDRNSYGYTF	TGCAGTGCTAGAGATAGAAACTCATATGGCTACACCTTC
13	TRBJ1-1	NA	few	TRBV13	CASSLGGPMQAFF	TGTGCCAGCAGCTTAGGAGGTCCGATGCAGGCTTTCTTT
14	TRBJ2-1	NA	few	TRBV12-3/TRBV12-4	CASTQLSSYNEQFF	TGTGCCAGCACCCAGTTGAGCTCCTACAATGAGCAGTTCTTC
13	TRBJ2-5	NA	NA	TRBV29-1	CSVARQIQETQYF	TGCAGCGTTGCAAGGCAGATACAAGAGACCCAGTACTTC
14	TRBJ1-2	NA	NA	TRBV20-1	CSARGLETVYGYTF	TGCAGTGCTAGAGGGTTAGAGACGGTTTATGGCTACACCTTC
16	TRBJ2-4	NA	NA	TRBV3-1	CASSPAGARAKNIQYF	TGTGCCAGCAGCCCCGCGGGGGCGCGGGCCAAAAACATTCAGTACTTC
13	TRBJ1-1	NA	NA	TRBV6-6	CASSYSESTEAFF	TGTGCCAGCAGTTACTCTGAGAGCACTGAAGCTTTCTTT
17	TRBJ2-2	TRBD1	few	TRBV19	CASSPLRDSSNTGELFF	TGTGCCAGTAGCCCACTACGGGACAGCTCGAACACCGGGGAGCTGTTTTTT
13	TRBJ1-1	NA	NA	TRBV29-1	CSGQGMRDTEAFF	TGCAGCGGTCAGGGGATGAGGGACACTGAAGCTTTCTTT
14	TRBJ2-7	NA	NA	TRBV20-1	CSARKDATSYEQYF	TGCAGTGCTAGGAAGGATGCCACCTCCTACGAGCAGTACTTC
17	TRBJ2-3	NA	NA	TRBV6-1	CASSRWGNRPSTDTQYF	TGTGCCAGCAGTCGGTGGGGGAACAGGCCTAGCACAGATACGCAGTATTTT
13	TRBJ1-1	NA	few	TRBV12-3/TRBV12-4	CASRPGAGTEAFF	TGTGCCAGCCGTCCGGGGGCGGGCACTGAAGCTTTCTTT
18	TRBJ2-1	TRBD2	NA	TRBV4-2	CASSQDLFALAGGYEQFF	TGTGCCAGCAGCCAAGATCTTTTTGCGCTAGCGGGGGGCTATGAGCAGTTCTTC
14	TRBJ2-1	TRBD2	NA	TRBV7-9	CASSRGGAINEQFF	TGTGCCAGCAGCCGCGGGGGGGCAATCAATGAGCAGTTCTTC
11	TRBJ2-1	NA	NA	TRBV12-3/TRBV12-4	CASSFIYEQFF	TGTGCCAGCAGTTTCATCTATGAGCAGTTCTTC
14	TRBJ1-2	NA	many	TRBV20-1	CSARGSQKNYGYTF	TGCAGTGCTAGAGGTTCCCAGAAGAACTATGGCTACACCTTC
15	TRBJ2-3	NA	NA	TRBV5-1	CASSLSPGSTDTQYF	TGCGCCAGCAGCTTGTCGCCTGGAAGCACAGATACGCAGTATTTT
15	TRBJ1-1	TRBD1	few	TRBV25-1	CASRVTGKVWAEAFF	TGTGCCAGCAGGGTGACAGGGAAGGTCTGGGCTGAAGCTTTCTTT
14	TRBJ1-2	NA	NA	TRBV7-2	CASSLFRGDYGYTF	TGTGCCAGCAGCTTATTTAGAGGGGACTATGGCTACACCTTC
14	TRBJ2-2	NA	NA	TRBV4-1	CASSMTANTGELFF	TGCGCCAGCAGCATGACAGCGAACACCGGGGAGCTGTTTTTT
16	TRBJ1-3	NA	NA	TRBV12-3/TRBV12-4	CASSLEATGSGNTIYF	TGTGCCAGCAGTTTAGAGGCTACAGGGTCTGGAAACACCATATATTTT
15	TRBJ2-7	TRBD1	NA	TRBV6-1	CASRATGGDRYEQYF	TGTGCCAGCAGAGCGACAGGGGGCGATAGGTACGAGCAGTACTTC
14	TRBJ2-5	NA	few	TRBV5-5	CASSLRAGEETQYF	TGTGCCAGCAGCTTGCGGGCAGGGGAGGAGACCCAGTACTTC